The following is a TCR beta chain sequence with its context. These data originate in a study of blood T cell repertoires in COVID-19. The assay was immunoSEQ multiplex PCR, and TCRdb's table has in-frame clones only and misses some. Among about 270,000 clones, roughly nine tenths were seen once, and the ten largest hold about 2.7%. This CDR3 comprises 16 residues. Germline V gives CDR1 SNHLY, CDR2 FYNNEI. Unmatched junction bases numbered 15, after V lost 6 bases and J lost 8 bases. The rearrangement uses TRBV2 and TRBJ2-5; 10 bases map to TRBD2. The sequence derives from a woman younger than 30 who had recovered from COVID-19. Sequenced: PBMCs or T cells enriched from blood (not recorded which). The CDR3: CASSRGTSVSKFTQYF. The CDR3 DNA is TGTGCCAGCAGCCGAGGGACTAGCGTGTCCAAGTTTACCCAGTACTTC.